Listed below are T cell receptor beta chains from one sample, sequenced in a study of blood T cell repertoires in COVID-19. TCRdb keeps only in-frame clones here, not all; method: immunoSEQ multiplex PCR. This table has under 75,000 clones, 85% to 95% appearing once. Source material: peripheral blood. The receptors come from a man aged 50-60 years with active COVID-19. Each CDR3 is given with its conserved first and last residue. A D gene is named only where the DNA matches it firmly. Size is stated for part of the rows, as once, few or many counts, or as a class when the clone is expanded.

>TRBJ2-1|.|TRBD1|TRBV6-2/TRBV6-3
TGTGCCAGCAGTTACGGGACAGGAGTTTACAATGAGCAGTTCTTC
CASSYGTGVYNEQFF
>TRBJ2-1|.|.|TRBV12-3/TRBV12-4
TGTGCCAGCAGTAACCGGGAGAGCGAGGGGCAGTTCTTC
CASSNRESEGQFF
>TRBJ2-3|.|.|TRBV5-4
TGTGCCAGCAGCCGGGAAGGTCCCACAGATACGCAGTATTTT
CASSREGPTDTQYF
>TRBJ2-3|once|.|TRBV7-9
TGTGCCAGCAGCCCACATAGCACAGATACGCAGTATTTT
CASSPHSTDTQYF
>TRBJ1-1|once|TRBD1|TRBV7-3
TGTGCCAGCAGCGCGACAGGGGTTGGGAACACTGAAGCTTTCTTT
CASSATGVGNTEAFF
>TRBJ2-7|.|.|TRBV2
TGTGCCAGCAGCCGACTGACAGGCTCCTACGAGCAGTACTTC
CASSRLTGSYEQYF
>TRBJ2-2|.|TRBD2|TRBV30
TGTGCCTGGAGTGTGTCTGGGGGGGGCGGGGAGCTGTTTTTT
CAWSVSGGGGELFF
>TRBJ2-3|.|TRBD1|TRBV19
TGTGCCAGTAGTATAAGGGACAGGCTTAGCACAGATACGCAGTATTTT
CASSIRDRLSTDTQYF
>TRBJ2-7|.|TRBD1|TRBV7-2
TGTGCCAGCAGCTCGGGACAGGGAAACTCCTACGAGCAGTACTTC
CASSSGQGNSYEQYF
>TRBJ1-6|.|TRBD1|TRBV30
TGTGCCTGGAGTGTGGGACAGCCCAATTCACCCCTCCACTTT
CAWSVGQPNSPLHF
>TRBJ1-3|.|TRBD1|TRBV7-9
TGTGCCAGCAGCTCGGCAGGGGGGAACACCATATATTTT
CASSSAGGNTIYF
>TRBJ2-3|.|.|TRBV11-3
TGTGCCAGCAGCTTAGTATCAGTTACGCAGTATTTT
CASSLVSVTQYF
>TRBJ2-7|.|TRBD1|TRBV5-1
TGCGCCAGCAGCCTCCGGACAGGGTCCCACGAGCAGTACTTC
CASSLRTGSHEQYF
>TRBJ1-1|.|.|TRBV28
TGTGCCAGCAACTGGAACACTGAAGCTTTCTTT
CASNWNTEAFF
>TRBJ2-5|.|.|TRBV19
TGTGCCAGTAGTATAGATCGGGAGACCCAGTACTTC
CASSIDRETQYF
>TRBJ1-4|.|TRBD1|TRBV7-2
TGTGCCAGCAGCAAAGAACAGGGGGCCGGAAAACTGTTTTTT
CASSKEQGAGKLFF
>TRBJ1-5|.|TRBD1|TRBV4-1
TGCGCCAGCAGCCAAGAAAGGACAGGGGCAAGGCCCCAGCATTTT
CASSQERTGARPQHF
>TRBJ1-1|.|TRBD1|TRBV19
TGTGCCAGTGGCCCACAGGGGGCTAACACTGAAGCTTTCTTT
CASGPQGANTEAFF
>TRBJ2-1|.|.|TRBV11-1
TGTGCCAGCAGTCCACTCGTGGCTAGCTCCCACAATGAGCAGTTCTTC
CASSPLVASSHNEQFF
>TRBJ1-5|.|.|TRBV2
TGTGCCAGCGGCGGGAGGGCCGGGGATGGCAATCAGCCCCAGCATTTT
CASGGRAGDGNQPQHF
>TRBJ1-2|.|TRBD1|TRBV18
TGTGCCAGCTCACCAAAAGAACAGGGGTTCTATGGCTACACCTTC
CASSPKEQGFYGYTF
>TRBJ2-3|.|TRBD2|TRBV10-3
TGTGCCATCAGTGAGTCGAGGGGTAGCGGGGGGTTCGCAGATACGCAGTATTTT
CAISESRGSGGFADTQYF
>TRBJ1-2|.|.|TRBV28
TGTGCCAGCAGTTTAGCGGCAGGACTTACCTATGGCTACACCTTC
CASSLAAGLTYGYTF
>TRBJ1-2|few|.|TRBV27
TGTGCCAGCAGTTTTAGGTTCAGGGATCTCTATGGCTACACCTTC
CASSFRFRDLYGYTF
>TRBJ1-1|.|.|TRBV5-1
TGCGCCAGCAGCTTGCAGGGGCCACCGAACACTGAAGCTTTCTTT
CASSLQGPPNTEAFF
>TRBJ2-1|once|.|TRBV5-1
TGCGCCAGCAGCCCACAGGACAGCCGTGCCTACAATGAGCAGTTCTTC
CASSPQDSRAYNEQFF
>TRBJ2-7|.|TRBD2|TRBV5-1
TGCGCCAGCAGCTTACTAGCGGGAGGCTACGAGCAGTACTTC
CASSLLAGGYEQYF
>TRBJ1-6|few|TRBD1|TRBV15
TGTGCCACAGCCAAGCAACAGGGGACCTCACCCCTCCACTTT
CATAKQQGTSPLHF
>TRBJ2-7|.|TRBD1|TRBV28
TGTGCCAGCAGTTTACGGGACAGGGTCATCTACGAGCAGTACTTC
CASSLRDRVIYEQYF
>TRBJ2-3|.|TRBD2|TRBV10-1
TGCGCCAGCAGTGAAACTAGCGGGAGTTCAAATACGCAGTATTTT
CASSETSGSSNTQYF
>TRBJ2-3|.|TRBD2|TRBV27
TGTGCCAGCAGTCAACTGACTAGCGGGGGGCCTTTCAGCACAGATACGCAGTATTTT
CASSQLTSGGPFSTDTQYF
>TRBJ1-2|.|TRBD1|TRBV6-5
TGTGCCAGCAGGTACACAGGGGTTTATGGCTACACCTTC
CASRYTGVYGYTF
>TRBJ2-7|once|TRBD1|TRBV29-1
TGCAGCGCCCGGGACAGGAATACCTACGAGCAGTACTTC
CSARDRNTYEQYF
>TRBJ2-1|.|.|TRBV29-1
TGCAGCGTTGCCGGGGTCAGCTACAATGAGCAGTTCTTC
CSVAGVSYNEQFF
>TRBJ2-6|.|.|TRBV5-4
TGTGCCAGCAGCCCGGCCCCTGGCAGGATAACCTCTGGGGCCAACGTCCTGACTTTC
CASSPAPGRITSGANVLTF
>TRBJ2-1|.|TRBD1|TRBV11-2
TGTGCCAGCAGTGGACAGGGCTGGGTGAACAATGAGCAGTTCTTC
CASSGQGWVNNEQFF
>TRBJ2-7|.|TRBD2|TRBV28
TGTGCCAGCAGTTTGGGGGGAGGGTACGAGCAGTACTTC
CASSLGGGYEQYF
>TRBJ2-6|.|TRBD1|TRBV19
TGTGCCAGTAGTCCCGGGACAGGCTTCTCTGGGGCCAACGTCCTGACTTTC
CASSPGTGFSGANVLTF
>TRBJ2-3|.|TRBD1|TRBV3-1/TRBV3-2
TGTGCCAGCAGCCCTAGCCCAAGACGGACAGGGACAGATACGCAGTATTTT
CASSPSPRRTGTDTQYF
>TRBJ1-1|few|TRBD1|TRBV2
TGTGCCAGCAGTAACGCCCAGGGGGCAACCAACACTGAAGCTTTCTTT
CASSNAQGATNTEAFF
>TRBJ2-2|.|.|TRBV5-4
TGTGCCAGCAGCTTCGGAGGGGACACCGGGGAGCTGTTTTTT
CASSFGGDTGELFF
>TRBJ2-7|.|.|TRBV4-1
TGCGCCAGCAGCCAAGAATCCCCTTCCGGCTACGAGCAGTACTTC
CASSQESPSGYEQYF
>TRBJ2-6|once|TRBD1|TRBV5-5
TGTGCCAGCAGGAATGACAGGGGGCCAACTGGGGCCAACGTCCTGACTTTC
CASRNDRGPTGANVLTF
>TRBJ1-1|.|.|TRBV3-1/TRBV3-2
TGTGCCAGCAGCCAAGCGGGCACTGAAGCTTTCTTT
CASSQAGTEAFF
>TRBJ1-2|.|TRBD1|TRBV7-2
TGTGCCAGCAGCTTAGTCACCACCCGGACAGGGGGCCATGGCTACACCTTC
CASSLVTTRTGGHGYTF
>TRBJ1-6|few|.|TRBV5-1
TGCGCCAGCAGCTATTCAGTTACCAATTCACCCCTCCACTTT
CASSYSVTNSPLHF
>TRBJ2-3|.|TRBD1|TRBV5-1
TGCGCCAGCAGCCTCGGGACAGGTAACACAGATACGCAGTATTTT
CASSLGTGNTDTQYF
>TRBJ2-7|once|TRBD1|TRBV5-1
TGCGCCAGCAGCCCCGGGACAGCGAACTACGAGCAGTACTTC
CASSPGTANYEQYF
>TRBJ1-2|.|TRBD1|TRBV6-6
TGTGCCAGCAGCCCCGCCAAGACAGGGGCTCCCTATGGCTACACCTTC
CASSPAKTGAPYGYTF
>TRBJ1-1|.|.|TRBV4-1
TGCGCCAGCAGCCAAGATAATACAGGGCGGACTGAAGCTTTCTTT
CASSQDNTGRTEAFF
>TRBJ1-1|.|.|TRBV4-2
TGTGCCAGCAGCCAAGATCAATCCGGGGCTGAAGCTTTCTTT
CASSQDQSGAEAFF
>TRBJ2-7|once|TRBD1|TRBV5-5
TGTGCCAGCAGATTTACAGGGGACCACGAGCAGTACTTC
CASRFTGDHEQYF
>TRBJ2-3|.|.|TRBV2
TGTGCCAGCAGTGAGCAGACTAACGATACGCAGTATTTT
CASSEQTNDTQYF
>TRBJ1-6|.|.|TRBV28
TGTGCCAGCGGTGTTGGGGGCGCGCGGAATTCACCCCTCCACTTT
CASGVGGARNSPLHF
>TRBJ2-7|.|.|TRBV18
TGTGCCAGCTCACCACAGTGGCAGTACTACGAGCAGTACTTC
CASSPQWQYYEQYF